This T cell receptor beta chain was obtained from a study of CD8 T cells in Susac syndrome. Trimming took off 3 bases at V and 2 bases at J, with 11 bases between the two ends. The CDR3 length is 14 residues. In germline, CDR1 is MDHEN, CDR2 SYDVKM. General observations from the study: The study conceded that its TCR sequencing and HLA analysis involved relatively few individuals.

In regard to this clonotype: Antigen specificity is unknown.

RNA, at about 0.45 to 1 ug, was reverse transcribed with random hexamers. TCRdb reanalysed the immunoSEQ multiplex PCR reads using MiXCR and keeps one entry per CDR3 protein. This sample has fewer than 200,000 distinct CDR3 sequences, with around nine tenths found just once. The chain uses TRBV28 and TRBJ2-7; D uncertain. The origin of this receptor is a human donor with Susac syndrome. The sample comprised CD4+ T cells from PBMCs. This chain's CDR3 is CASSFHIATYEQYF. CDR3 nucleotide sequence: TGTGCCAGCAGTTTCCACATTGCGACCTACGAGCAGTACTTC.